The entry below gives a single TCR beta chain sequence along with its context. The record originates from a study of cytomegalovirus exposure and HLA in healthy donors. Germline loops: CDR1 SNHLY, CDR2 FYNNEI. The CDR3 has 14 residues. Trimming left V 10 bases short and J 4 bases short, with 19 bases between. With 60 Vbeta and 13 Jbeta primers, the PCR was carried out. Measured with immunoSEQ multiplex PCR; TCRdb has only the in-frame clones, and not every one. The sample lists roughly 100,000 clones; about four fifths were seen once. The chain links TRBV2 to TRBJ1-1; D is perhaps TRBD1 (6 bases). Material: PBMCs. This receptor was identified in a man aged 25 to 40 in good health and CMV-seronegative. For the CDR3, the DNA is TGTGCCACTTCGGGTGAGCAGGGGCCCACTGAAGCTTTCTTT. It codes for CATSGEQGPTEAFF. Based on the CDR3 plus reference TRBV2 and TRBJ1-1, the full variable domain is EPEVTQTPSHQVTQMGQEVILRCVPISNHLYFYWYRQILGQKVEFLVSFYNNEISEKSEIFDDQFSVERPDGSNFTLKIRSTKLEDSAMYFCATSGEQGPTEAFFGQGTRLTVV.